These 11 T cell receptor beta chains originate from one sample sequenced in a study of siplizumab effects on memory and regulatory T cells (dated by TCRdb to the late 2010s). Library creation used the immunoSEQ multiplex PCR assay. Drawn from immuneACCESS, this table holds only the in-frame rearrangements with V and J called that TCRdb kept. Clones are partly lost; checked studies trace under half to an unresolved V gene and leave the rest unexplained. Counted in this sample were around 86,000 clones; 90% to 95% of them appeared once. 0.3% of the sample goes to the ten largest clones. Sequencing input: non-Treg CD4+ T cells sorted from blood. The intended sense of this specimen's cell subset or site label: FACS-sorted unstimulated CD4+ non-regulatory T cells. All receptors come from a human donor in good health.

The chain carries TRBV27 and TRBJ2-1, with 16 bases fitting TRBD2. Germline CDR1 MNHEY, CDR2 SMNVEV (reference sequence). The CDR3 extends over 19 amino acids. The V and J ends lost 5 bases and 4 bases, in that order; junction bases with no gene match: 11. The DNA for the CDR3 is TGTGCCAGCAGTCTAACCGGGACTAGCGGGAGGGCAATGTACAATGAGCAGTTCTTC. This translates into CASSLTGTSGRAMYNEQFF.

V usage is TRBV2 and J usage is TRBJ1-6; 7 positions agree with TRBD1. Germline V lookup: CDR1 SNHLY, CDR2 FYNNEI. Trimming took 6 bases from V and 7 from J; bases not matched to a gene: 6. This CDR3 spans 14 amino acids. CDR3 residues: CASRPGQVNSPLHF. In DNA, the CDR3 is TGTGCCAGCAGACCCGGACAGGTGAATTCACCCCTCCACTTT.

The chain joins TRBV5-1 to TRBJ2-2, with 12 bases identical to TRBD2. The CDR3 runs to 14 residues. In germline, CDR1 is SGHRS, CDR2 YFSETQ. The V segment lost 5 bases and the J segment 5 bases; nucleotides outside the gene matches: 1. CDR3 protein: CASRGTSGTGELFF. CDR3 bases: TGCGCCAGCAGGGGGACTAGCGGGACCGGGGAGCTGTTTTTT.

The chain links TRBV10-2 to TRBJ1-2; D is perhaps TRBD1 (6 bases). The CDR3 is 14 residues long. Looked up from germline, CDR1 is WSHSY and CDR2 is SAAADI. V was trimmed by 0 bases and J by 4 bases, leaving 9 bases between them. CDR3 DNA sequence: TGCGCCAGCAGTGAGTCAGGGGGACGCTATGGCTACACCTTC. This gives the protein CASSESGGRYGYTF.

V is TRBV19 and J is TRBJ2-2; TRBD1 matches 9 bases. The CDR3 is made up of 15 amino acids. The germline CDR1 and CDR2 sequences are LNHDA and SQIVND (reference sequence). J gave up 7 bases and V 3 bases, and 6 bases lay outside the gene matches. CDR3 region: CASSIRDRVHGELFF. DNA for the CDR3: TGTGCCAGTAGTATCCGGGACAGGGTGCACGGGGAGCTGTTTTTT.

The gene calls are TRBV5-6 and TRBJ1-4; D gene ambiguous. The V gene's germline CDR1 is SGHDT and CDR2 YYEEEE. V lost 3 bases and J 16 bases, leaving 19 bases between the germline ends. The CDR3 totals 13 residues. The CDR3 DNA follows: TGTGCCAGCAGCTCCAAGCCCGGAATAGGAGCGTTTTTT. As protein: CASSSKPGIGAFF.

This CDR3 is CASSLGWTGAEKLFF. The DNA for the CDR3 is TGTGCCAGCAGCCTCGGGTGGACAGGGGCTGAAAAACTGTTTTTT. The chain recombines TRBV4-2 with TRBJ1-4, with 9 bases fitting TRBD1. The ends lost 4 bases at V and 7 bases at J; junction bases unmatched: 7. Germline loops: CDR1 LGHNA, CDR2 YNFKEQ. The CDR3 runs to 15 residues.

This clone was recorded only once. This rearrangement joins TRBV9 to TRBJ1-2; 7 bases are shared with TRBD1. CDR1 is SGDLS and CDR2 is YYNGEE in the germline V gene. With 1 base clipped from V and 4 bases from J, the junction kept 7 bases outside the gene matches. This CDR3 has 15 residues. The CDR3 here is CASSVPQGGGYGYTF. Written as DNA, the CDR3 is TGTGCCAGCAGCGTACCCCAGGGGGGAGGCTATGGCTACACCTTC.

The chain joins TRBV5-4 to TRBJ2-7; 7 nucleotides match TRBD2. CDR1 is SGHNT and CDR2 is YYREEE in the germline V gene (reference sequence). V dropped 2 bases and J dropped 2; count of bases not matched to a gene: 7. The CDR3 has 15 residues. The CDR3 DNA sequence: TGTGCCAGCAGCTTTCCCGGGACTATACCCTACGAGCAGTACTTC. As protein: CASSFPGTIPYEQYF.

The rearrangement joins TRBV6-1 to TRBJ2-5; D gene ambiguous. CDR1 MNHNS and CDR2 SASEGT come from the germline V gene. V gave up 2 bases and J gave up 2 bases, with 9 bases separating them. The CDR3 is 14 residues long. The CDR3 loop is CASSEITLQETQYF. The CDR3 DNA reads as TGTGCCAGCAGTGAAATCACATTACAAGAGACCCAGTACTTC.

The chain employs TRBV5-4 and TRBJ2-7; 8 bases are a match to TRBD1. In germline, CDR1 is SGHNT, CDR2 YYREEE (reference sequence). CDR3 length: 13 residues. V was pared by 6 bases and J by 6 bases, with 8 bases of the junction left unmatched. The CDR3 here is CASTIDRGGEQYF. DNA of the CDR3: TGTGCCAGCACCATCGACAGGGGAGGCGAGCAGTACTTC.